Following are 10 T cell receptor beta chains from one sample sequenced in a study of T cell responses to AZD1222 COVID-19 vaccine. This table comes from immunoSEQ multiplex PCR, and its TCRdb copy is limited to in-frame clones, with some not included. The table lists some 190,000 clones, around 88% of them singletons, with 7.7% in the top ten. The material sequenced was peripheral blood, taken on day 0 of AZD1222 vaccination. These receptors were obtained from an adult in good health.

J is TRBJ1-2 and V is TRBV6-1, with D perhaps TRBD1 (6 bases). The CDR3 totals 15 residues. Germline V gives CDR1 MNHNS, CDR2 SASEGT. V gave up 3 bases and J gave up 7 bases, with 18 bases separating them. For the CDR3, the DNA is TGTGCCAGCAGTGAGGTGTGGGGGCCGGCGGGTGGCTACACCTTC. Protein sequence: CASSEVWGPAGGYTF.

This clone appeared a few times. The chain links TRBV28 to TRBJ2-7; possibly TRBD2 for D (6 bases). Deletions cut 2 bases from V and 0 bases from J, with 17 bases between. The CDR3 totals 17 residues. Germline V gene data show CDR1 as MDHEN and CDR2 as SYDVKM. CDR3: CASSLSPLLADSYEQYF. The CDR3 DNA reads as TGTGCCAGCAGTTTAAGTCCCTTACTAGCTGACTCCTACGAGCAGTACTTC.

The gene calls are TRBV9 and TRBJ1-4; the match to TRBD1 covers 7 bases. J was trimmed by 5 bases and V by 4 bases; bases with no gene match: 5. This CDR3 has 14 amino acids. CDR1 SGDLS and CDR2 YYNGEE come from the germline V gene. CDR3 residues: CASSIQGGNEKLFF. The CDR3 DNA reads TGTGCCAGCAGCATCCAGGGGGGCAATGAAAAACTGTTTTTT.

The chain recombines TRBV28 with TRBJ1-2; 7 bases match TRBD1. V lost 5 bases to trimming and J lost 7 bases; unmatched junction nucleotides: 7. CDR3 length: 13 amino acids. Per germline, CDR1 MDHEN and CDR2 SYDVKM. CDR3 region: CASSATGVGGYTF. The CDR3 region has the DNA TGTGCCAGCAGTGCCACAGGGGTGGGTGGCTACACCTTC.

The CDR3: CASSYSGEGNQPQHF. For the CDR3, the DNA is TGTGCCAGCAGTTATTCAGGGGAGGGCAATCAGCCCCAGCATTTT. The gene calls are TRBV6-5 and TRBJ1-5, with D possibly being TRBD1 (6 bases). CDR3 size: 15 residues. The germline CDR1 and CDR2 sequences are MNHEY and SVGAGI. With 3 bases removed from V and 2 bases from J, the gap between germline ends came to 11 bases.

This chain links TRBV27 with TRBJ1-6; D unclear. CDR3 size: 12 residues. In germline, CDR1 is MNHEY, CDR2 SMNVEV (reference sequence). The V and J ends lost 6 bases and 6 bases respectively, with 6 bases between them. The CDR3: CASSTLNSPLHF. CDR3 DNA sequence: TGTGCCAGCAGCACCCTTAATTCACCCCTCCACTTT.

V and J are TRBV7-9 and TRBJ1-2; D is perhaps TRBD1 (6 bases). The CDR3 consists of 18 residues. Trimming removed 6 bases at V and 6 bases at J, with 29 bases between. Germline CDR1 is SEHNR and CDR2 is FQNEAQ (reference sequence). The CDR3 bases are TGTGCCAGCAGTAGTTACAGGGAAACGGGTATGGGGAAGGATGGCTACACCTTC. This sequence encodes CASSSYRETGMGKDGYTF.

CDR3 sequence: CASSLAGGPYNEQFF. Here the CDR3 DNA reads TGTGCCAGCAGCCTAGCGGGGGGGCCCTACAATGAGCAGTTCTTC. The V and J genes are TRBV9 and TRBJ2-1; TRBD2 matches at 12 bases. J gave up 2 bases and V 4 bases, and 1 base lay outside the gene matches. The CDR3 runs to 15 residues. Germline CDR1 reads SGDLS; CDR2 reads YYNGEE. Full variable domain (outside the CDR3, taken from reference TRBV9 and TRBJ2-1): DSGVTQTPKHLITATGQRVTLRCSPRSGDLSVYWYQQSLDQGLQFLIQYYNGEERAKGNILERFSAQQFPDLHSELNLSSLELGDSALYFCASSLAGGPYNEQFFGPGTRLTVL.

The chain recombines TRBV23-1 with TRBJ1-4; D is unresolved. TRBV23-1 is classed as an ORF, of uncertain function. Trimming took 10 bases from V and 8 from J, leaving 14 bases between them. The CDR3 is 12 amino acids. CDR3 sequence reads: CANSWRREKLFF. CDR3 nucleotides: TGCGCCAACTCATGGAGGCGAGAAAAACTGTTTTTT.

The chain couples TRBV7-3 to TRBJ2-2; 10 positions match TRBD1. The germline CDR1 and CDR2 sequences are SGHTA and FQGTGA. The CDR3 loop spans 14 amino acids. Germline trimming cut 3 bases from V and 5 bases from J; bases unmatched to any gene: 0. The DNA of the CDR3 is TGTGCCAGCAGCTTGGGACAGGGGACCGGGGAGCTGTTTTTT. Its translation: CASSLGQGTGELFF.